The following is a T cell receptor (beta chain) sequence with its context. The data belong to a study of blood T cell repertoires in COVID-19. Study summary: Researchers got acute and convalescent COVID-19 samples from the United States, Italy and Spain. T cells, B-cell-depleted T cells, or PBMCs provided the cDNA or gDNA that served as material.

Authors' methods: Quantification of nucleated cells was approximated via reference gene primer amplification. Only in-frame clones appear in the TCRdb table, and some are missing; sequencing was by immunoSEQ multiplex PCR. The V and J calls and clone size were taken over from that table, and D and trimming were inferred from the DNA. The table records 200,000 to 250,000 clones, 70% to 90% of them present only once. This CDR3 region has 15 residues. The germline gives CDR1 SGHKS, CDR2 YYEKEE (reference sequence). Unmatched junction bases numbered 9, after V lost 4 bases and J lost 9 bases. The sequence came from a woman aged 70 to 79 with active or convalescent COVID-19. Sample: peripheral blood. The genes are TRBV5-5 and TRBJ1-4; 10 bases are shared with TRBD1. The CDR3 DNA reads TGTGCCAGCAGCCCCCCCGGGACAGGGGAGAAAAAACTGTTTTTT. Its protein is CASSPPGTGEKKLFF.